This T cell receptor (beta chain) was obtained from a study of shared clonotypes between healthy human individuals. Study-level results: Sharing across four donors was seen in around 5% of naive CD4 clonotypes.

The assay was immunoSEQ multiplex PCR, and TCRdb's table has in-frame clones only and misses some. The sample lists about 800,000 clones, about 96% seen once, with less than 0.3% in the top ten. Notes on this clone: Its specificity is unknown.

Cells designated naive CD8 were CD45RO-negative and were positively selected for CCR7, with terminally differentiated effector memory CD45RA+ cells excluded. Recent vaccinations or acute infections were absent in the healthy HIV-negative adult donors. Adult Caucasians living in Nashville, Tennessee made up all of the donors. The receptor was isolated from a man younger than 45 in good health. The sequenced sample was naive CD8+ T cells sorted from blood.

CDR3 DNA sequence: TGTGCCAGCAGCGTAGGGCCGTCGAATGAGCAGTTCTTC. Translated: CASSVGPSNEQFF. This chain joins TRBV9 and TRBJ2-1, with unresolved D. The CDR3 has 13 amino acids. V gave up 0 bases and J gave up 7 bases, with 8 bases separating them. CDR1 SGDLS and CDR2 YYNGEE come from the germline V gene. The full variable domain, rest sourced from reference TRBV9 and TRBJ2-1, is DSGVTQTPKHLITATGQRVTLRCSPRSGDLSVYWYQQSLDQGLQFLIQYYNGEERAKGNILERFSAQQFPDLHSELNLSSLELGDSALYFCASSVGPSNEQFFGPGTRLTVL.